The 10 T cell receptor beta chains given below trace back to one sample, sequenced in a study of T-cell reconstitution after alpha-beta-depleted transplantation in children. Researchers prepared the TCRbeta library using unique molecular identifiers, the study reports. TCRdb independently ran MiXCR on the PCR reads; one entry per CDR3 protein. In the table there are a few hundred thousand distinct CDR3 sequences, under 15% of which are singletons. The specimen comprised PBMCs, mostly from graft donor cells, sampled 360 days after TCRalphabeta/CD19-depleted stem cell transplant. The receptors originated from a male patient aged 10-17 years who had a stem cell transplant for acute myeloid leukemia, so the T cells may come from the graft donor.

V gene TRBV20-1 combines with J gene TRBJ2-2, with D perhaps matching TRBD1 or TRBD2 (5 bases each). CDR3 size: 12 residues. Deletions cut 8 bases from V and 3 bases from J, with 10 bases between. Germline V gene data show CDR1 as DFQATT and CDR2 as SNEGSKA (reference sequence). The CDR3 reads CSSGPDTGELFF. CDR3 DNA sequence: TGCAGTTCGGGACCCGACACCGGGGAGCTGTTTTTT.

This clonotype came up a few times. This chain uses TRBV6-5 with TRBJ2-2; TRBD2 matches 10 bases. Per germline, CDR1 MNHEY and CDR2 SVGAGI. The CDR3 runs 17 residues. With 2 bases clipped from V and 7 bases from J, the junction kept 10 bases outside the gene matches. CDR3 loop: CASSYDGLAVLGGELFF. CDR3 bases: TGTGCCAGCAGTTACGACGGACTAGCGGTTCTCGGCGGGGAGCTGTTTTTT.

V is TRBV30 and J is TRBJ2-7; the D gene is possibly TRBD2 (6 bases). V lost 5 bases and J 0 bases, leaving 17 bases between the germline ends. CDR1 is GTSNPN, CDR2 SVGIG, per germline (reference sequence). The CDR3 loop spans 15 amino acids. The CDR3 loop reads CAWGPLAPSSYEQYF. The CDR3 DNA reads as TGTGCCTGGGGACCCCTAGCGCCGAGCTCCTACGAGCAGTACTTC.

This clonotype was counted between two and nine times. CDR3 sequence: CASSPAAQALWEQYF. For the CDR3, the DNA is TGTGCCAGCAGCCCGGCCGCGCAGGCCCTTTGGGAGCAGTACTTC. This chain joins TRBV21-1 and TRBJ2-7; TRBD2 was called by the table and not checked on the DNA. TRBV21-1 is marked as a pseudogene. CDR3 length: 15 amino acids.

V and J are TRBV7-9 and TRBJ2-7; 9 nucleotides match TRBD1. V dropped 5 bases and J dropped 7; count of bases not matched to a gene: 18. The CDR3 extends over 17 amino acids. Germline loops: CDR1 SEHNR, CDR2 FQNEAQ (reference sequence). Here the CDR3 DNA reads TGTGCCAGCAGCCTAATCCGATACGGACAGGGGCGAATGGAGCAGTACTTC. As protein: CASSLIRYGQGRMEQYF.

The rearrangement uses TRBV7-6 and TRBJ2-2; weak D call: TRBD2 (7 bases). V lost 3 bases, J lost 1 base, and 18 bases lay in between. Germline V gene sequence: CDR1 SGHVS, CDR2 FNYEAQ. The CDR3 extends over 18 amino acids. DNA of the CDR3: TGTGCCAGCAGCTTTATCCCAGGGGCTAGCGGGAACACCGGGGAGCTGTTTTTT. It yields the protein CASSFIPGASGNTGELFF.

The sample holds a few counts of this clonotype. V usage is TRBV19 and J usage is TRBJ2-7; D gene unclear. The CDR3 is 15 residues long. Germline-derived CDR1 and CDR2 are LNHDA and SQIVND (reference sequence). The germline V and J ends were trimmed by 5 bases and 0 bases, with 14 bases remaining between them. The CDR3 region is CASSLRRGSSYEQYF. The CDR3 coding sequence is TGTGCCAGTAGTCTCAGACGTGGCTCCTCCTACGAGCAGTACTTC.

The gene calls are TRBV14 and TRBJ2-1; weak D call: TRBD1 (5 bases). The germline gives CDR1 SGHDN, CDR2 FVKESK. The CDR3 is 18 amino acids. The V gene lost 2 bases and the J gene lost 4 bases, with 21 bases spanning the gap. CDR3 sequence: CASSQWGGPAPEYNEQFF. The CDR3 nucleotides read TGTGCCAGCAGCCAATGGGGCGGCCCTGCCCCAGAATACAATGAGCAGTTCTTC.

This clonotype was found many times. The rearrangement joins TRBV6-5 to TRBJ1-1, with 7 bases lining up with TRBD1. CDR1 MNHEY and CDR2 SVGAGI come from the germline V gene. The junction had 24 bases not matched to a gene; V was cut back by 7 bases and J by 13 bases. This CDR3 comprises 16 residues. CDR3 sequence (DNA): TGTGCCAGCAACAATAGGGGGCCAGGGGCCCGCCTAAACAGTTTCTTT. As protein: CASNNRGPGARLNSFF.

This clonotype was counted a few times. The V call is TRBV28, the J call TRBJ2-1; D might be TRBD2 (6 bases). Trimming stripped 1 base from V and 4 bases from J, with 14 bases between. From germline, CDR1 is MDHEN and CDR2 SYDVKM. The CDR3 has 16 amino acids. CDR3 nucleotide sequence: TGTGCCAGCAGTTTATCTGGGGGGAATGGTTACAATGAGCAGTTCTTC. This translates into CASSLSGGNGYNEQFF.